This T cell receptor (beta chain) was observed in a study of cytomegalovirus exposure and HLA in healthy donors. This CDR3 contains 17 residues. CDR1 and CDR2 from the germline V gene are SGHDN and FVKESK. The V segment lost 0 bases and the J segment 8 bases; nucleotides outside the gene matches: 12. Measured with immunoSEQ multiplex PCR; TCRdb has only the in-frame clones, and not every one. This table holds about 200,000 clones, roughly 82% found once. Sequencing was carried out using PBMCs. This sequence joins TRBV14 and TRBJ2-1, with 8 bases matching TRBD1. The sequence came from a woman in her late teens or twenties in good health and CMV-seronegative. The chain's CDR3 is CASSQDPGTGGEDEQFF. CDR3 nucleotides: TGTGCCAGCAGCCAAGACCCCGGGACAGGTGGTGAAGATGAGCAGTTCTTC.